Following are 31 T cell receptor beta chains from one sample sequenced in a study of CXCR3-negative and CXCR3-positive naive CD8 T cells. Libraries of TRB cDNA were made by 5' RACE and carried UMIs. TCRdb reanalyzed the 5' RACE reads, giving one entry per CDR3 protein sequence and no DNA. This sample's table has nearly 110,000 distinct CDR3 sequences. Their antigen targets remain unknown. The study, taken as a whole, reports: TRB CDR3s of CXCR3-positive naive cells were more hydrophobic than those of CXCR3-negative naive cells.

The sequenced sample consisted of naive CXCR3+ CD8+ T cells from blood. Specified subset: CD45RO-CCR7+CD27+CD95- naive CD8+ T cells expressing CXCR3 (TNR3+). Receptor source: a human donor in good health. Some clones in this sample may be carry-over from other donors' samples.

CDR3 region: CASSPSRSSYEQYF. This sequence joins TRBV25-1 and TRBJ2-7; there is no DNA to check the TCRdb D call of TRBD2. CDR1 and CDR2 (germline): MGHDK, SYGVNS. The CDR3 runs 14 residues.

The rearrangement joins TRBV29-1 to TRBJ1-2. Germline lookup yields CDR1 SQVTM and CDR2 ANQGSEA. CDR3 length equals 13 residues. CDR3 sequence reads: CSVVLWTNYGYTF.

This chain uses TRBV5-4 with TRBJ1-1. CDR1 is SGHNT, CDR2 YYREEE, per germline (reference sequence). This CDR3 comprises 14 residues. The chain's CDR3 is CASSFKGGVTEAFF.

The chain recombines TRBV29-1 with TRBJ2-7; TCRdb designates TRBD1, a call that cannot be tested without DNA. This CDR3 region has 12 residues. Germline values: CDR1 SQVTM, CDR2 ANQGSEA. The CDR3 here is CSAGSWGLEQYF.

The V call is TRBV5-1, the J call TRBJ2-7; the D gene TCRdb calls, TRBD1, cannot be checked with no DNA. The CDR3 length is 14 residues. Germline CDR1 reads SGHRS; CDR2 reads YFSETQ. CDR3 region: CASSPGQGVFEQYF.

This CDR3 reads CASSLHPGTSLENEQFF. The rearrangement uses TRBV7-9 and TRBJ2-1; absent DNA, TCRdb's TRBD1 call cannot be checked. CDR1 and CDR2 (germline): SEHNR, FQNEAQ (reference sequence). The CDR3 covers 17 residues.

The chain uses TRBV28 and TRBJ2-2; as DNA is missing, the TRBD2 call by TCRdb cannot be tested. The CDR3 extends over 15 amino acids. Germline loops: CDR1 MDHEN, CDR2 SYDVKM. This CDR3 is CASSLGRLNTGELFF. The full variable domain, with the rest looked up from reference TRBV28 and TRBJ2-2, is DVKVTQSSRYLVKRTGEKVFLECVQDMDHENMFWYRQDPGLGLRLIYFSYDVKMKEKGDIPEGYSVSREKKERFSLILESASTNQTSMYLCASSLGRLNTGELFFGEGSRLTVL.

CDR3: CASSLALAGNNEQFF. This chain links TRBV12-3 or TRBV12-4 with TRBJ2-1; no DNA is available, so the TRBD2 call from TCRdb remains unchecked. The CDR3 length is 15 residues.

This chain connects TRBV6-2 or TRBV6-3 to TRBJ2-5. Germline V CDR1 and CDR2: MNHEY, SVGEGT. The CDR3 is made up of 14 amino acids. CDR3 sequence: CASSYVGLEETQYF.

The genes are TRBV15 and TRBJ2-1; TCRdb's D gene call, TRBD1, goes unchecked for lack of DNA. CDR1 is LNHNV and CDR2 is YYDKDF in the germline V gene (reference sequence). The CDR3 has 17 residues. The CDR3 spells CATSRDLVDRVTNEQFF.

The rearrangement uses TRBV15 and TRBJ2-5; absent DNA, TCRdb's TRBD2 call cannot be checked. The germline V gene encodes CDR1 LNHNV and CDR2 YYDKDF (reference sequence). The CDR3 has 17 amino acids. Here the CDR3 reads CATSSTSGRAPSETQYF.

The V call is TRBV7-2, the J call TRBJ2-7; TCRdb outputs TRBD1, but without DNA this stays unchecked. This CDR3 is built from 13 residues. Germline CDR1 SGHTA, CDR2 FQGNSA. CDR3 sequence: CASALQGSYEQYF. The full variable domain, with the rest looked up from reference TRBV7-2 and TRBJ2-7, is GAGVSQSPSNKVTEKGKDVELRCDPISGHTALYWYRQSLGQGLEFLIYFQGNSAPDKSGLPSDRFSAERTGGSVSTLTIQRTQQEDSAVYLCASALQGSYEQYFGPGTRLTVT.

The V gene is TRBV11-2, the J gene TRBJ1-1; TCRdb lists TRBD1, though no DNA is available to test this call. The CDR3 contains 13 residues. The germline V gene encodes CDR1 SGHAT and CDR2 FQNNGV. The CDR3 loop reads CASSLGQGTEAFF.

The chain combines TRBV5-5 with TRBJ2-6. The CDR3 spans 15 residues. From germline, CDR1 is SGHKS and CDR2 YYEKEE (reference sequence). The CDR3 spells CASSLGSPGANVLTF.

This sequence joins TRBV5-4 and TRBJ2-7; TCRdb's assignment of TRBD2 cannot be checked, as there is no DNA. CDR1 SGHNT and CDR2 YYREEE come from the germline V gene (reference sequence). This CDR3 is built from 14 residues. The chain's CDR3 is CASSRTSGSPEQYF.

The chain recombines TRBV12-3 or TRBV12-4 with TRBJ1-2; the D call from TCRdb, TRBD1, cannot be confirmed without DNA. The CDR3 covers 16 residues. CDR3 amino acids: CASRLGAQGGRSSYTF.

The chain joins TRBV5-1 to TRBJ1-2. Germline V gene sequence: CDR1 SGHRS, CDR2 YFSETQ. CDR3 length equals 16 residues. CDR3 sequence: CASSLSGLPENYGYTF.

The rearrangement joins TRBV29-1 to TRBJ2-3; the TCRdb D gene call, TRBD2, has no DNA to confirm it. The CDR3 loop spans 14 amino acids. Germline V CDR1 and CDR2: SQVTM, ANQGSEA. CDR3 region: CSVELAGVADTQYF.

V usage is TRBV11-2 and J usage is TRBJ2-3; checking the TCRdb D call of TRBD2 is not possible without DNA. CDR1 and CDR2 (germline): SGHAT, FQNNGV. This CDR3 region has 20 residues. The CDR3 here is CASRGETGLAGGGYTDTQYF.

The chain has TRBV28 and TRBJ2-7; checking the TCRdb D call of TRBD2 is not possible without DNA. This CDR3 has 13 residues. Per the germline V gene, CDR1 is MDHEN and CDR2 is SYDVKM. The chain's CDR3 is CASSKGQAYEQYF.

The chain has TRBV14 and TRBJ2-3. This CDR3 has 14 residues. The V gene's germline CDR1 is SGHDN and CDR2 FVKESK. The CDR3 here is CASSLWTNTDTQYF.

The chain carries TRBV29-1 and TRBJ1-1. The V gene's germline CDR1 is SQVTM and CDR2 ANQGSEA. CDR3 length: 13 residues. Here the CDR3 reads CSVAASGNTEAFF.

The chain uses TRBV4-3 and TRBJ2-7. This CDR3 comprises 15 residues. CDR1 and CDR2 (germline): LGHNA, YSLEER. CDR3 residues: CASSQSWGSSYEQYF.

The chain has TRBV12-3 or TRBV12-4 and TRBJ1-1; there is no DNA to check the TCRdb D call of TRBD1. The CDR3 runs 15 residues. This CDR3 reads CASSSRTGRNTEAFF.

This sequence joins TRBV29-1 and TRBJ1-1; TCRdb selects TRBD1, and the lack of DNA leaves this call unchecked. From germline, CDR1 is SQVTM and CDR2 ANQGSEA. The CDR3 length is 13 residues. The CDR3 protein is CSVVLDRGDEAFF. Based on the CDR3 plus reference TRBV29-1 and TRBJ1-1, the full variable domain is SAVISQKPSRDICQRGTSLTIQCQVDSQVTMMFWYRQQPGQSLTLIATANQGSEATYESGFVIDKFPISRPNLTFSTLTVSNMSPEDSSIYLCSVVLDRGDEAFFGQGTRLTVV.

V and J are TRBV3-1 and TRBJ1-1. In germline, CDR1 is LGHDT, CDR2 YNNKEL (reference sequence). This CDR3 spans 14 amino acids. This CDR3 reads CASSQAAMGTEAFF.

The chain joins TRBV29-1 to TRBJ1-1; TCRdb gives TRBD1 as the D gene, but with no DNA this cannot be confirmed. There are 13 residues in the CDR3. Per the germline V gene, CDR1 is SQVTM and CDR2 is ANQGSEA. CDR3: CSAETGRNTEAFF.

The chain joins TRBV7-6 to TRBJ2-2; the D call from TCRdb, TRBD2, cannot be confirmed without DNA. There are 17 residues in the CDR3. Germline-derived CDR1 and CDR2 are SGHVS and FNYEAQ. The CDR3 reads CASSPLYLRGGTGELFF.

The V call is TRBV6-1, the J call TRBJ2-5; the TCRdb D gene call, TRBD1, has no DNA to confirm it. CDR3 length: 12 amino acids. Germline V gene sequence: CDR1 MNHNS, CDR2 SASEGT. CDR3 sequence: CASINRVLTQYF.

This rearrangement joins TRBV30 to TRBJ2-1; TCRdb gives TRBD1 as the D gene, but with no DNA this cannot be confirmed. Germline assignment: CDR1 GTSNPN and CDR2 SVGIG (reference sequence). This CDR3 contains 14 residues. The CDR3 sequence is CAWSVLQGAIEQFF.

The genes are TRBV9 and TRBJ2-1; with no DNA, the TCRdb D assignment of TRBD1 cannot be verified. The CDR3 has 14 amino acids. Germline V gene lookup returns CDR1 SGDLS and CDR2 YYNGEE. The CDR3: CASSVGGQGEEQFF.